The entry below describes one TCR beta chain. Its target is unknown. Investigators reverse transcribed all isolated RNA, so they sequenced expressed TCRB transcripts. Regulatory, naive and central memory T cell samples averaged around 3.6 million reads. The repertoire was sequenced with immunoSEQ multiplex PCR; TCRdb's copy has only in-frame clones and lacks some. The table includes roughly 140,000 clones, over 8.5% detected once. These data originate in a study of beta chain features in type 1 diabetes. Findings of the study overall: In every one of the four CD4+ subsets, TCRB CDR3s were moderately but significantly shorter in Type 1 diabetes patients.

V gave up 3 bases and J gave up 9 bases; unmatched junction bases: 6. The germline CDR1 and CDR2 sequences are SQVTM and ANQGSEA. There are 15 residues in the CDR3. The specimen was central memory CD4+ T cells from blood. The source is a man between 18 and 35 years old in good health. The V and J genes are TRBV29-1 and TRBJ2-4; 15 positions match TRBD2. The CDR3 here is CSVDLGTSGGTIQYF. The DNA for the CDR3 is TGCAGCGTTGATTTGGGGACTAGCGGGGGGACCATTCAGTACTTC.